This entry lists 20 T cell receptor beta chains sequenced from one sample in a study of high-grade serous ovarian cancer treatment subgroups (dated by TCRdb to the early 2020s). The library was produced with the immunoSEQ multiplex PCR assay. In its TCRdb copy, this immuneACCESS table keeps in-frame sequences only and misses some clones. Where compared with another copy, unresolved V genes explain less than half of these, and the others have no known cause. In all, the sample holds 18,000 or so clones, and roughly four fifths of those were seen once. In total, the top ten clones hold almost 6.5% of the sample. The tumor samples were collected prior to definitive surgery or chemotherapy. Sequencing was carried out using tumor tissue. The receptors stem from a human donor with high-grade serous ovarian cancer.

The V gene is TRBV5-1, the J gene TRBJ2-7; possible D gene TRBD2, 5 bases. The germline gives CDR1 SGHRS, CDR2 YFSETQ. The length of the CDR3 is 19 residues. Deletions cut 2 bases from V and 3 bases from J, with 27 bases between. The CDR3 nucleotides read TGCGCCAGCAGCTTCGGGTCGGACGGCCGGGGTTGGGCAGGCTACGAGCAGTACTTC. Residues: CASSFGSDGRGWAGYEQYF.

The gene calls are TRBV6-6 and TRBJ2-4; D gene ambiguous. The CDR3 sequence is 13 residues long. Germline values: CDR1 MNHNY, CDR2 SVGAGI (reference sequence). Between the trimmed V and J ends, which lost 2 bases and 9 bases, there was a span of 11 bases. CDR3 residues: CASSYGGAGIQYF. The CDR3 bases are TGTGCCAGCAGTTACGGCGGAGCAGGCATTCAGTACTTC.

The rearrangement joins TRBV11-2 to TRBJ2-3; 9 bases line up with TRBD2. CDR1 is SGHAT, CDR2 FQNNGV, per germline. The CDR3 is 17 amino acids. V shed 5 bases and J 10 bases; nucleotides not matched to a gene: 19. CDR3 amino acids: CASSPPSGLAGGRAQYF. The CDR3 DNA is TGTGCCAGCAGCCCACCTAGCGGCCTAGCGGGCGGGAGGGCGCAGTATTTT.

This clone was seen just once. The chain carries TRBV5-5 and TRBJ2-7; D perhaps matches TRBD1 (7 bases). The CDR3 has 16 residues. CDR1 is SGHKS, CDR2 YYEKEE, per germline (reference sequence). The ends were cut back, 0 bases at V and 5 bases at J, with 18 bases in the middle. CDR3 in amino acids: CASSLAGGGAFNEQYF. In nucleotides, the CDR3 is TGTGCCAGCAGCTTGGCCGGAGGGGGCGCGTTCAACGAGCAGTACTTC.

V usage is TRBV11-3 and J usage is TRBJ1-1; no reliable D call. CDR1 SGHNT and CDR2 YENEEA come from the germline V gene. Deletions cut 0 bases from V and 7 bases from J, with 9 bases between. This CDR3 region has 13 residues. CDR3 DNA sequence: TGTGCCAGCAGCTTAGACACAGCTTTTGAAGCTTTCTTT. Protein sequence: CASSLDTAFEAFF.

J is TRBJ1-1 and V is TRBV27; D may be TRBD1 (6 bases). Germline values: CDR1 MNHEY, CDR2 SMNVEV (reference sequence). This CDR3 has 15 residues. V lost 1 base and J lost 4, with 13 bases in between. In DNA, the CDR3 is TGTGCCAGCAGTTTATACGGGGGGCTGGGCACTGAAGCTTTCTTT. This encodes CASSLYGGLGTEAFF.

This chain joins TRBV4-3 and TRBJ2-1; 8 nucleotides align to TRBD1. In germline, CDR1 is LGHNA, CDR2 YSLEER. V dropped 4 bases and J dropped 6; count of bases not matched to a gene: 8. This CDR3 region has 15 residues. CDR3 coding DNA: TGCGCCAGCAGCCCGGACAGGGCGCTAGGCAATGAGCAGTTCTTC. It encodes CASSPDRALGNEQFF.

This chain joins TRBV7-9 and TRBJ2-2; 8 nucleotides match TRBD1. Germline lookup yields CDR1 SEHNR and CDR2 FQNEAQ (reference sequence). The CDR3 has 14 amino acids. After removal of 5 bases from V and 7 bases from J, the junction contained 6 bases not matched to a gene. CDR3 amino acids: CASSRDRKGGELFF. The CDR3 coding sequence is TGTGCCAGCAGCCGGGACAGGAAGGGCGGGGAGCTGTTTTTT.

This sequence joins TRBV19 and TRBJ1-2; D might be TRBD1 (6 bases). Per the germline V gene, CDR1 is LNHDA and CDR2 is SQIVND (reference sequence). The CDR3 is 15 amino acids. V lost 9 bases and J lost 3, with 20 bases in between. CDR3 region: CASVRGATEDYGYTF. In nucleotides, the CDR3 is TGTGCCAGCGTTCGGGGGGCGACGGAAGACTATGGCTACACCTTC. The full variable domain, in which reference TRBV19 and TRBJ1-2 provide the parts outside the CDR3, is DGGITQSPKYLFRKEGQNVTLSCEQNLNHDAMYWYRQDPGQGLRLIYYSQIVNDFQKGDIAEGYSVSREKKESFPLTVTSAQKNPTAFYLCASVRGATEDYGYTFGSGTRLTVV.

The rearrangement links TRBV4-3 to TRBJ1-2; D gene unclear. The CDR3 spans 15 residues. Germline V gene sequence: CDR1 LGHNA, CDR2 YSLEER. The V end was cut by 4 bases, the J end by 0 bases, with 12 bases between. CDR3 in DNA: TGCGCCAGCAGCCCTGGAGCAGTAGCTAACTATGGCTACACCTTC. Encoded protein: CASSPGAVANYGYTF.

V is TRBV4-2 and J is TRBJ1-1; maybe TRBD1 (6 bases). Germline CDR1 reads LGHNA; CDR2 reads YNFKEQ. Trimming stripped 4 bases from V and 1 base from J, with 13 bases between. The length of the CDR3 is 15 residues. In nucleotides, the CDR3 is TGTGCCAGCAGCCCGTCGGGGGCGGAGAACACTGAAGCTTTCTTT. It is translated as CASSPSGAENTEAFF.

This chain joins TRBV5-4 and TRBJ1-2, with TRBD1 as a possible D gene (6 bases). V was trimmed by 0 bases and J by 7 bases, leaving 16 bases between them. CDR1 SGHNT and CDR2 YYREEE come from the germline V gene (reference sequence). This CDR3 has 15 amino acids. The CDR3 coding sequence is TGTGCCAGCAGCTTGGCCGTGGCGGGGGCGGTTGGCTACACCTTC. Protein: CASSLAVAGAVGYTF.

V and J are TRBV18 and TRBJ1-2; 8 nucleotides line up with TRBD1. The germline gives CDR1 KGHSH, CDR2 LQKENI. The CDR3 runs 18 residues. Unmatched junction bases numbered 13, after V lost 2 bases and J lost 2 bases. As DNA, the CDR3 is TGTGCCAGCTCACCAGGGGTTCCGAGGCCAGGGGGCAACTATGGCTACACCTTC. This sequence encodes CASSPGVPRPGGNYGYTF.

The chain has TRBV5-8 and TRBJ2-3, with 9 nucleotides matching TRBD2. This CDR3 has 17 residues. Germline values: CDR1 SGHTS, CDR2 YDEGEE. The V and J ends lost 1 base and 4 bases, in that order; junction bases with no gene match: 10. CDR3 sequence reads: CASSLKGGRASPDTQYF. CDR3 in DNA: TGTGCCAGCAGCTTGAAGGGCGGGAGGGCTTCCCCAGATACGCAGTATTTT.

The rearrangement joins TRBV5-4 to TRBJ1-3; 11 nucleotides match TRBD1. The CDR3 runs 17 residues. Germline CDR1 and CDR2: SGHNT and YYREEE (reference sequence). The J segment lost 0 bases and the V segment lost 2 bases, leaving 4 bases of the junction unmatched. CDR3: CASSFWDRGISGNTIYF. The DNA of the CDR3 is TGTGCCAGCAGCTTCTGGGACAGGGGGATCTCTGGAAACACCATATATTTT.

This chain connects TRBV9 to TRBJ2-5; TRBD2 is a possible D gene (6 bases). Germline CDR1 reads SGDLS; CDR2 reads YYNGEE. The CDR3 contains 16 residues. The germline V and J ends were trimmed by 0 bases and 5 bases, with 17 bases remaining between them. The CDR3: CASSVGGGATMETQYF. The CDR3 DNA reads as TGTGCCAGCAGCGTAGGTGGAGGGGCAACAATGGAGACCCAGTACTTC.

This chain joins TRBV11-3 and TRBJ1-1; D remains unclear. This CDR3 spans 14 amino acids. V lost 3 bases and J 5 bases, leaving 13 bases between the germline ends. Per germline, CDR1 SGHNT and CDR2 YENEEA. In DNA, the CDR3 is TGTGCCAGCAGCTTTAACGGGGTAGATACTGAAGCTTTCTTT. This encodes CASSFNGVDTEAFF.

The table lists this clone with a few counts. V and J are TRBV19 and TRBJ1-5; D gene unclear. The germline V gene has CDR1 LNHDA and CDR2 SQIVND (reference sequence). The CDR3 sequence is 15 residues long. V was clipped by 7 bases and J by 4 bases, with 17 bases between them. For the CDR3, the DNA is TGTGCCAGTATCAGGACCCGCGCGGGGAATCAGCCCCAGCATTTT. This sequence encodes CASIRTRAGNQPQHF. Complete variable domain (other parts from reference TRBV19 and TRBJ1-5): DGGITQSPKYLFRKEGQNVTLSCEQNLNHDAMYWYRQDPGQGLRLIYYSQIVNDFQKGDIAEGYSVSREKKESFPLTVTSAQKNPTAFYLCASIRTRAGNQPQHFGDGTRLSIL.

The CDR3 here is CASSDGGYSNQPQHF. In DNA, the CDR3 is TGTGCCAGCAGTGACGGCGGTTATAGCAATCAGCCCCAGCATTTT. This chain uses TRBV2 with TRBJ1-5; the D is unclear. Germline V gene data show CDR1 as SNHLY and CDR2 as FYNNEI. V was shortened by 3 bases and J by 0 bases, with 9 bases between the two germline ends. The CDR3 extends over 15 amino acids.

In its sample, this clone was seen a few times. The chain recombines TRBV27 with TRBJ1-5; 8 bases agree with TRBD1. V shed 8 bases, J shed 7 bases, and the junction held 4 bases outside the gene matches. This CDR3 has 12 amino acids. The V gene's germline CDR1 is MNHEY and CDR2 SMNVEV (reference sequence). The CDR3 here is CASGTGKQPQHF. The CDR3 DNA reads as TGTGCCAGCGGGACAGGTAAACAGCCCCAGCATTTT.